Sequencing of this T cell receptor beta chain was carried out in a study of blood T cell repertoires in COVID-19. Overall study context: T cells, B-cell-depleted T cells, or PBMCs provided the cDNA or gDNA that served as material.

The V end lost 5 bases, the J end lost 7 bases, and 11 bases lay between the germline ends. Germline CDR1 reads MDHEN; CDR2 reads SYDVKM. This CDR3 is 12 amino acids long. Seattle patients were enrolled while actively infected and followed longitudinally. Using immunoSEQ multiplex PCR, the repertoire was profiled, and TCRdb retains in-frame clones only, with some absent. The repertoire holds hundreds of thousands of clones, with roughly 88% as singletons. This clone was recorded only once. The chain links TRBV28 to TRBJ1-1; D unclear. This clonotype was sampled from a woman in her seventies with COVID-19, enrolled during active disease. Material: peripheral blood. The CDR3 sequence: CASSRGKGEAFF. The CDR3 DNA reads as TGTGCCAGCAGTCGAGGGAAAGGTGAAGCTTTCTTT.